These 6 T cell receptor beta chains were sequenced from one sample in a study of control samples from healthy donors and cancer patients. This table comes from immunoSEQ multiplex PCR, and its TCRdb copy is limited to in-frame clones, with some not included. In the table there are under 450,000 clones, more than 80% of which are singletons. The sample comprised PBMCs. The receptors stem from a man aged 35 to 55 with head and neck cancer.

This chain links TRBV7-3 with TRBJ2-2; 9 bases are shared with TRBD2. V shed 8 bases, J shed 2 bases, and the junction held 12 bases outside the gene matches. The CDR3 spans 17 residues. Germline V gives CDR1 SGHTA, CDR2 FQGTGA. The CDR3 reads CASRRGSGGQNTGELFF. The CDR3 nucleotides read TGTGCCAGCCGCAGGGGTAGCGGGGGCCAAAACACCGGGGAGCTGTTTTTT.

V usage is TRBV9 and J usage is TRBJ1-2; possible D gene TRBD1, 6 bases. The germline V gene encodes CDR1 SGDLS and CDR2 YYNGEE. Trimming removed 0 bases at V and 3 bases at J, with 12 bases between. The CDR3 is made up of 15 amino acids. The chain's CDR3 is CASSVAEGGYYGYTF. The CDR3 coding sequence is TGTGCCAGCAGCGTAGCCGAAGGGGGGTACTATGGCTACACCTTC. The complete variable domain, with remaining parts taken from reference TRBV9 and TRBJ1-2, reads DSGVTQTPKHLITATGQRVTLRCSPRSGDLSVYWYQQSLDQGLQFLIQYYNGEERAKGNILERFSAQQFPDLHSELNLSSLELGDSALYFCASSVAEGGYYGYTFGSGTRLTVV.

As for this clone: Other DNA sequences in the sample encode the same CDR3. This sequence joins TRBV12-3 or TRBV12-4 and TRBJ1-1; D call uncertain. V was clipped by 3 bases and J by 1 base, with 6 bases between them. This CDR3 contains 13 residues. As DNA, the CDR3 is TGTGCCAGCAGTTTTGGAGGGAACACTGAAGCTTTCTTT. It codes for CASSFGGNTEAFF.

Regarding this clone: The same CDR3 can be traced to other DNA sequences in this sample. This chain connects TRBV28 to TRBJ1-5, with a weak D call TRBD1 (5 bases). The CDR3 totals 15 residues. V lost 3 bases, J lost 7 bases, and 16 bases lay in between. CDR1 and CDR2 from the germline V gene are MDHEN and SYDVKM. CDR3 DNA sequence: TGTGCCAGCAGTTTGGAAGGGCGGGGCGGGCAGCCCCAGCATTTT. Protein: CASSLEGRGGQPQHF.

The rearrangement joins TRBV6-5 to TRBJ2-5; D unclear. The CDR3 consists of 11 residues. V was pared by 2 bases and J by 2 bases, with 0 bases between. Germline V gives CDR1 MNHEY, CDR2 SVGAGI. The CDR3 sequence is CASSYQETQYF. CDR3 coding DNA: TGTGCCAGCAGTTACCAAGAGACCCAGTACTTC.

The CDR3 sequence is CASTGNSPLHF. The CDR3 coding sequence is TGTGCCAGCACTGGGAATTCACCCCTCCACTTT. This chain uses TRBV6-1 with TRBJ1-6, with D unclear. Trimming took off 7 bases at V and 7 bases at J, with 5 bases between the two ends. Germline V gene data show CDR1 as MNHNS and CDR2 as SASEGT. CDR3 length: 11 residues.